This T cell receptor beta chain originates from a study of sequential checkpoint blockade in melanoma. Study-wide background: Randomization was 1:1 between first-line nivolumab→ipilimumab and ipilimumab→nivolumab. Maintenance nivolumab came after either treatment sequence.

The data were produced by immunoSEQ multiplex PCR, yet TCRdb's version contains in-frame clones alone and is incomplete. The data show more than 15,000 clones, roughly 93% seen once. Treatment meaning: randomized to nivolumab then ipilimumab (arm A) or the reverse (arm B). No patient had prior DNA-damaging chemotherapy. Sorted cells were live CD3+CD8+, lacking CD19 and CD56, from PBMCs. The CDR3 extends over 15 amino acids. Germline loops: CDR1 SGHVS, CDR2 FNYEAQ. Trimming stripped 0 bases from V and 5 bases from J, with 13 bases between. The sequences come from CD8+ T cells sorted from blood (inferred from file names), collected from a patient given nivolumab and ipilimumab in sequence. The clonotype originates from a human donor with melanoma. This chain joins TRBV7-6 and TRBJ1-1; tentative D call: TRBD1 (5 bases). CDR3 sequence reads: CASSLAIAGRTEAFF. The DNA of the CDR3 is TGTGCCAGCAGCTTAGCGATTGCGGGGCGGACTGAAGCTTTCTTT.